Shown below are 27 T cell receptor beta chains from a single sample sequenced in a study of T-cell memory formation after mild COVID-19. MiXCR was run by TCRdb on the 5' RACE reads, yielding one entry per CDR3 protein. The data contain hundreds of thousands of distinct CDR3 sequences, over 25% of them singletons. The sample was PBMCs or a T cell subset sorted from them (not recorded which). The receptors come from an adult woman who had mild COVID-19 (a few samples of this study predate the infection). Cell type and time point are not known.

This chain joins TRBV7-8 and TRBJ1-5; D is undetermined. Trimming shortened V by 0 bases and J by 6 bases, and 3 bases separated the two germline ends. The CDR3 totals 12 residues. Germline V CDR1 and CDR2: SGHVS, FQNEAQ. The CDR3 bases are TGTGCCAGCAGCTTAGCGCGTCAGCCCCAGCATTTT. Translated: CASSLARQPQHF.

The chain carries TRBV7-9 and TRBJ2-1, with 8 nucleotides matching TRBD1. The CDR3 extends over 17 amino acids. CDR1 is SEHNR, CDR2 FQNEAQ, per germline (reference sequence). Trimming took 3 bases from V and 10 from J; bases not matched to a gene: 17. The CDR3, as DNA: TGTGCCAGCAGCTTCGGGCCCGGGACAGGAGCCCACGGGGAGCAGTTCTTC. Protein: CASSFGPGTGAHGEQFF.

This clonotype has only a few counts. The rearrangement links TRBV7-9 to TRBJ2-7; D not certain. Germline V CDR1 and CDR2: SEHNR, FQNEAQ (reference sequence). The V end lost 5 bases, the J end lost 5 bases, and 13 bases lay between the germline ends. This CDR3 region has 13 residues. Here the CDR3 DNA reads TGTGCCAGCAGCCGGGCCTCGGACCACGAGCAGTACTTC. This gives the protein CASSRASDHEQYF.

The chain carries TRBV2 and TRBJ2-1, with D maybe TRBD1 (5 bases). V shed 4 bases and J shed 6 bases, with 16 bases lying between them. This CDR3 region has 15 residues. In germline, CDR1 is SNHLY, CDR2 FYNNEI. CDR3 in amino acids: CASSAGLGQGNEQFF. CDR3 bases: TGTGCCAGCAGTGCAGGCTTAGGGCAGGGCAATGAGCAGTTCTTC. The full variable domain, with the rest looked up from reference TRBV2 and TRBJ2-1, is EPEVTQTPSHQVTQMGQEVILRCVPISNHLYFYWYRQILGQKVEFLVSFYNNEISEKSEIFDDQFSVERPDGSNFTLKIRSTKLEDSAMYFCASSAGLGQGNEQFFGPGTRLTVL.

The J gene is TRBJ1-2, the V gene TRBV19; D unresolved. The CDR3 extends over 14 amino acids. Germline CDR1 LNHDA, CDR2 SQIVND (reference sequence). The germline V and J ends were trimmed by 7 bases and 6 bases, with 18 bases remaining between them. DNA of the CDR3: TGTGCCAGTAAACTGGGGTTCCGGGGTCATGGCTACACCTTC. Encoded protein: CASKLGFRGHGYTF.

This clonotype is categorized as medium-sized. The CDR3 spells CASSPSDFTRKYF. CDR3 DNA sequence: TGTGCCAGCAGCCCTAGCGACTTTACCAGAAAGTACTTC. V is TRBV12-3 or TRBV12-4 and J is TRBJ2-7; D possibly corresponds to TRBD2 (6 bases). This CDR3 has 13 residues. V lost 6 bases, J lost 11 bases, and 20 bases lay in between.

The rearrangement uses TRBV18 and TRBJ2-7; D is ambiguous. The V and J ends lost 2 bases and 5 bases respectively, with 4 bases between them. Germline V gene sequence: CDR1 KGHSH, CDR2 LQKENI. There are 11 residues in the CDR3. Here the CDR3 reads CASSPTNEQYF. Written as DNA, the CDR3 is TGTGCCAGCTCACCAACCAACGAGCAGTACTTC.

This clonotype was found many times. The rearrangement uses TRBV2 and TRBJ2-7; 9 bases align to TRBD1. CDR1 is SNHLY and CDR2 is FYNNEI in the germline V gene. J was trimmed by 8 bases and V by 8 bases; bases with no gene match: 13. This CDR3 is built from 14 residues. The CDR3 is CASVGQGRGFKQYF. CDR3 DNA sequence: TGTGCCAGCGTGGGACAGGGTCGGGGTTTCAAGCAGTACTTC.

There are a few counts of this clonotype. The chain is built from TRBV10-3 and TRBJ2-1; TRBD2 matches at 7 bases. The CDR3 length is 14 residues. Germline V gene data show CDR1 as ENHRY and CDR2 as SYGVKD. V lost 6 bases, J lost 5 bases, and 7 bases stayed unmatched. CDR3 bases: TGTGCCATCAGCGAGCGGGACCGGCACAATGAGCAGTTCTTC. Residues: CAISERDRHNEQFF.

This clonotype occurred once. The chain links TRBV6-5 to TRBJ1-2; D perhaps matches TRBD1 (5 bases). The V end was cut by 6 bases, the J end by 3 bases, with 11 bases between. This CDR3 has 13 residues. Germline loops: CDR1 MNHEY, CDR2 SVGAGI. The CDR3 DNA reads TGTGCCAGCAGAGAGCAGGGTTACTATGGCTACACCTTC. Protein: CASREQGYYGYTF.

This clonotype was recorded a few times. The chain joins TRBV28 to TRBJ2-3; 10 nucleotides line up with TRBD2. Per germline, CDR1 MDHEN and CDR2 SYDVKM. The CDR3 totals 16 residues. With V trimmed by 4 bases and J by 3 bases, 7 bases remained unmatched. The CDR3 DNA is TGTGCCAGCAGTTCGAGGACTAGCGGAGGGACAGATACGCAGTATTTT. This sequence encodes CASSSRTSGGTDTQYF.

The chain employs TRBV20-1 and TRBJ2-1; D remains unclear. This CDR3 is built from 13 residues. V shed 5 bases and J shed 6 bases, with 14 bases lying between them. CDR1 is DFQATT, CDR2 SNEGSKA, per germline (reference sequence). The CDR3 protein is CSAAQTTANEQFF. The CDR3 DNA reads as TGCAGTGCTGCACAGACGACCGCCAATGAGCAGTTCTTC.

A few counts support this clonotype. The chain uses TRBV7-3 and TRBJ2-5; D is undetermined. V lost 4 bases and J lost 6, with 12 bases in between. Germline V gene data show CDR1 as SGHTA and CDR2 as FQGTGA. The CDR3 runs 13 residues. The CDR3 sequence is CASSSDTRQTQYF. CDR3 DNA sequence: TGTGCCAGCAGCTCGGATACCCGACAGACCCAGTACTTC.

This clonotype was seen more than once but under ten times. This chain joins TRBV12-3 or TRBV12-4 and TRBJ1-2; TRBD1 matches at 9 bases. The V and J ends lost 6 bases and 2 bases, in that order; junction bases with no gene match: 4. The CDR3 is 14 amino acids. The CDR3 coding sequence is TGTGCCAGCAGGGAGGACAGGGGAAACTATGGCTACACCTTC. The encoded protein is CASREDRGNYGYTF.

The sample holds many counts of this clonotype. This rearrangement joins TRBV6-1 to TRBJ2-7; 10 bases are shared with TRBD2. Looked up from germline, CDR1 is MNHNS and CDR2 is SASEGT. Unmatched junction bases numbered 7, after V lost 6 bases and J lost 5 bases. The CDR3 extends over 14 amino acids. CDR3 nucleotide sequence: TGTGCCAGCAGCGCCCTAGCGGGAGTAGACGAGCAGTACTTC. This gives the protein CASSALAGVDEQYF.

J is TRBJ2-3 and V is TRBV20-1; D possibly corresponds to TRBD2 (6 bases). This CDR3 has 14 amino acids. Germline lookup yields CDR1 DFQATT and CDR2 SNEGSKA (reference sequence). Trimming removed 4 bases from V and 9 bases from J, with 20 bases in between. The CDR3: CSANRGLDPFTQYF. The CDR3 DNA follows: TGCAGTGCTAATCGGGGACTCGACCCTTTCACGCAGTATTTT.

This chain links TRBV13 with TRBJ2-7; a weak D match, TRBD2 (7 bases). The CDR3 is 18 amino acids. V dropped 5 bases and J dropped 0 bases, with 23 bases sitting between them. Germline values: CDR1 PRHDT, CDR2 FYEKMQ (reference sequence). CDR3 in DNA: TGTGCCAGCAGCCCAATCCCGGGGGGCGGGGACTACTCCTACGAGCAGTACTTC. Encoded protein: CASSPIPGGGDYSYEQYF.

This chain joins TRBV24-1 and TRBJ1-2, with D tentatively TRBD1 (6 bases). Trimming left V 4 bases short and J 2 bases short, with 16 bases between. Germline V lookup: CDR1 KGHDR, CDR2 SFDVKD. This CDR3 region has 16 residues. In DNA form, the CDR3 reads TGTGCCACCAGTGACGCACAGACAGGACCGAACTATGGCTACACCTTC. Its protein product is CATSDAQTGPNYGYTF.

The chain combines TRBV5-1 with TRBJ2-3; D might be TRBD1 or TRBD2, each matching 6 bases. CDR1 and CDR2 from the germline V gene are SGHRS and YFSETQ. The CDR3 has 15 amino acids. Trimming pared 1 base from V and 6 bases from J, leaving 15 bases between. CDR3 amino acids: CASSLTGARGDTQYF. The CDR3, as DNA: TGCGCCAGCAGCTTGACGGGGGCCCGGGGGGATACGCAGTATTTT. Complete variable domain (other parts from reference TRBV5-1 and TRBJ2-3): KAGVTQTPRYLIKTRGQQVTLSCSPISGHRSVSWYQQTPGQGLQFLFEYFSETQRNKGNFPGRFSGRQFSNSRSEMNVSTLELGDSALYLCASSLTGARGDTQYFGPGTRLTVL.

This chain connects TRBV6-1 to TRBJ2-7; D gene unclear. The CDR3 is 14 amino acids. The germline V gene encodes CDR1 MNHNS and CDR2 SASEGT. V lost 6 bases to trimming and J lost 5 bases, with 17 bases between them. CDR3 region: CASSPQTYWNEQYF. CDR3 bases: TGTGCCAGCAGCCCCCAGACTTACTGGAACGAGCAGTACTTC.

This clonotype was counted between two and nine times. The chain has TRBV29-1 and TRBJ1-1; weak D call: TRBD1 (5 bases). This CDR3 comprises 10 residues. The germline V and J ends were trimmed by 7 bases and 8 bases, with 11 bases remaining between them. The germline V gene has CDR1 SQVTM and CDR2 ANQGSEA. The CDR3 DNA sequence: TGCAGCGCTAAAGGGACGGAAGCTTTCTTT. Translation: CSAKGTEAFF. The full variable domain, its missing parts supplied by reference TRBV29-1 and TRBJ1-1, is SAVISQKPSRDICQRGTSLTIQCQVDSQVTMMFWYRQQPGQSLTLIATANQGSEATYESGFVIDKFPISRPNLTFSTLTVSNMSPEDSSIYLCSAKGTEAFFGQGTRLTVV.

This clonotype was observed many times. This rearrangement joins TRBV2 to TRBJ1-1; the match to TRBD1 covers 10 bases. The CDR3 contains 17 residues. V lost 5 bases to trimming and J lost 4 bases; unmatched junction nucleotides: 13. Per the germline V gene, CDR1 is SNHLY and CDR2 is FYNNEI. The CDR3 protein is CASSSAGTGERGTEAFF. CDR3 DNA: TGTGCCAGCAGTAGCGCCGGGACAGGGGAGAGGGGCACTGAAGCTTTCTTT.

There are a few counts of this clonotype. V is TRBV7-9 and J is TRBJ2-6, with D unclear. The germline V gene encodes CDR1 SEHNR and CDR2 FQNEAQ (reference sequence). The CDR3 sequence is 17 residues long. Trimming left V 2 bases short and J 4 bases short, with 15 bases between. In DNA form, the CDR3 reads TGTGCCAGCAGCTTAAACTCGGAAGGCGCCGGGGCCAACGTCCTGACTTTC. It codes for CASSLNSEGAGANVLTF.

This chain links TRBV24-1 with TRBJ2-1, with a tentative D call TRBD1 (5 bases). The CDR3 loop spans 15 amino acids. The germline gives CDR1 KGHDR, CDR2 SFDVKD. Trimming stripped 7 bases from V and 4 bases from J, with 16 bases between. Here the CDR3 reads CATSLTGAMYNEQFF. The CDR3 DNA is TGTGCCACCAGCTTGACTGGGGCGATGTACAATGAGCAGTTCTTC.

The J gene is TRBJ1-2, the V gene TRBV5-1; 7 positions agree with TRBD1. The CDR3 loop spans 14 amino acids. Germline V gives CDR1 SGHRS, CDR2 YFSETQ. The J segment lost 0 bases and the V segment lost 6 bases, leaving 5 bases of the junction unmatched. CDR3 protein: CASTEGASNYGYTF. The CDR3 nucleotides read TGCGCCAGCACCGAGGGGGCATCTAACTATGGCTACACCTTC.

This clonotype was observed a few times. J is TRBJ1-2 and V is TRBV14; tentatively, D is TRBD1 (5 bases). This CDR3 is built from 15 residues. Germline assignment: CDR1 SGHDN and CDR2 FVKESK. The V end lost 0 bases, the J end lost 3 bases, and 11 bases lay between the germline ends. The CDR3 spells CASSQDRGLDYGYTF. CDR3 coding DNA: TGTGCCAGCAGCCAAGATCGGGGGTTAGACTATGGCTACACCTTC.

In its sample, this clonotype was seen a few times. The V and J genes are TRBV11-3 and TRBJ2-1, with 10 bases lining up with TRBD1. Germline CDR1 is SGHNT and CDR2 is YENEEA. Trimming cost V 4 bases and J 6 bases; bases outside gene matches: 6. This CDR3 comprises 15 residues. The CDR3 is CASSSGQGWGNEQFF. CDR3 in DNA: TGTGCCAGCAGCTCGGGACAGGGGTGGGGCAATGAGCAGTTCTTC.